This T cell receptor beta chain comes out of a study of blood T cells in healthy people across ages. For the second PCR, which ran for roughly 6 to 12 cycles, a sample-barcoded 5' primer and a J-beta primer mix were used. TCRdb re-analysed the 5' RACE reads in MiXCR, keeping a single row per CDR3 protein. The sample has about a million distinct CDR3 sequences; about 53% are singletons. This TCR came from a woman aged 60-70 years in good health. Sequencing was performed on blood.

CDR3 in amino acids: CASSPYNREYEQYF. The CDR3 region has the DNA TGTGCCAGCTCACCATATAACAGGGAATACGAGCAGTACTTC. This chain joins TRBV6-1 and TRBJ2-7; D possibly corresponds to TRBD1 (6 bases). The CDR3 runs 14 residues. With 8 bases removed from V and 4 bases from J, the gap between germline ends came to 18 bases. Germline CDR1 MNHNS, CDR2 SASEGT.